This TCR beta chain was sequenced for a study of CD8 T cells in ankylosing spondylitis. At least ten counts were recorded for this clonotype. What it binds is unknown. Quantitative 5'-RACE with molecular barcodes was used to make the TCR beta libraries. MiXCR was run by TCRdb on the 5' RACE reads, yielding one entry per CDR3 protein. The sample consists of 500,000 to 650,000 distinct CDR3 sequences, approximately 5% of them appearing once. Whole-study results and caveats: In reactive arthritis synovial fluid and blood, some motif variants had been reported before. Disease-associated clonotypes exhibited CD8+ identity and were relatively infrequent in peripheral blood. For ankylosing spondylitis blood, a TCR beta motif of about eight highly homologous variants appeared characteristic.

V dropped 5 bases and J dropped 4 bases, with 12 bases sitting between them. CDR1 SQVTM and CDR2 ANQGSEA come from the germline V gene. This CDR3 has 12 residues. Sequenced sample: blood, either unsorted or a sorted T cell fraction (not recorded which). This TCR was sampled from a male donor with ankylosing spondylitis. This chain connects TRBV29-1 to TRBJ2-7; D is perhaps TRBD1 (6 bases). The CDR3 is CSVLSGTYEQYF. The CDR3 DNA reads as TGCAGCGTTCTCTCAGGGACATACGAGCAGTACTTC.